This entry features one T cell receptor (beta chain) sequence. Its antigen remains unidentified. V lost 0 bases and J lost 5, with 7 bases in between. The CDR3 covers 13 residues. The germline V gene encodes CDR1 KGHSY and CDR2 FQNENV. This specimen belongs to a study of T cell responses to AZD1222 COVID-19 vaccine. Study-wide context: Second-dose groups at about 4 or about 12 weeks were pooled. Regarding the study as a whole: Seropositive AZD1222 recipients at baseline numbered only 6 or 7. Dominant at 160-218 and 743-854, vaccine-associated CD4 TCRs also spanned spike.

Generated by immunoSEQ multiplex PCR, the TCRdb table keeps only in-frame clones and is missing some. The sample yields about 97,000 clones, around 86% seen once. The rearrangement joins TRBV16 to TRBJ1-1; D gene ambiguous. This clonotype was sampled from an adult in good health. Specimen: peripheral blood, collected on day 0 of AZD1222 vaccination. CDR3 amino acids: CASSQSTRTEAFF. CDR3 nucleotide sequence: TGTGCCAGCAGCCAATCGACGAGGACTGAAGCTTTCTTT.